The present TCR beta chain was sequenced within a study of cytomegalovirus exposure and HLA in healthy donors. The CDR3 is made up of 14 amino acids. Germline values: CDR1 SGDLS, CDR2 YYNGEE. Germline trimming cut 6 bases from V and 6 bases from J; bases unmatched to any gene: 9. 60 Vbeta and 13 Jbeta primers were used in PCR. Produced via immunoSEQ multiplex PCR; TCRdb's table is partial and in-frame only. This sample has roughly 190,000 clones, with roughly 80% found just once. The specimen was PBMCs. The TCR comes from a woman younger than 35 in good health and CMV-seronegative. The rearrangement links TRBV9 to TRBJ2-1; TRBD2 matches at 7 bases. The CDR3 bases are TGTGCCAGCACGCAGGGAGGGATAGGCAATGAGCAGTTCTTC. It encodes CASTQGGIGNEQFF.